A selection of T cell receptor beta chains follows, all from one sample in a study of T cells after posttransplantation cyclophosphamide. Produced via immunoSEQ multiplex PCR; TCRdb's table is partial and in-frame only. This sample carries about 2,600 clones, none of them present only once. The material sequenced was PBMCs, taken 32 days after allogeneic stem cell transplant with posttransplant cyclophosphamide. All receptors come from a female patient aged 50-59 years who received an allogeneic stem cell transplant from a related donor, was CMV-positive, and had no GVHD. Some T cells may trace back to the graft donor. Both conserved end residues are part of each CDR3. The D gene is left open where the match is weak. Not every row has a clone size; where given, it reads once, few, many or a size class.

D,V,size,J,DNA,CDR3
TRBD1,TRBV5-4,many,TRBJ1-2,TGTGCCAGCAGCTCGGCCGGGACAGCCTATGGCTACACCTTC,CASSSAGTAYGYTF
.,TRBV19,medium-sized,TRBJ1-2,TGTGCCAGTAGTCCACTAGCGTCTCTTTCGGACTATGGCTACACCTTC,CASSPLASLSDYGYTF
TRBD1,TRBV4-2,many,TRBJ1-5,TGTGCCAGCACCCAGAGACAGGGGGGATCTCAGCCCCAGCATTTT,CASTQRQGGSQPQHF
TRBD1,TRBV7-2,few,TRBJ1-2,TGTGCCAGCAGCCTTACCGGGACAGGGGTCGGCTACACCTTC,CASSLTGTGVGYTF
.,TRBV24-1,many,TRBJ2-1,TGTGCCACCAGTGAATCTCCGGGCCGGGGCTCCTACAATGAGCAGTTCTTC,CATSESPGRGSYNEQFF
TRBD2,TRBV12-3/TRBV12-4,many,TRBJ2-5,TGTGCCAGCAGTTTCTCCCTAGCGGGAGGGTGGGAGACCCAGTACTTC,CASSFSLAGGWETQYF
.,TRBV9,many,TRBJ1-1,TGTGCCAGCAGCGTAGCCCTTAACACTGAAGCTTTCTTT,CASSVALNTEAFF
.,TRBV4-1,large,TRBJ2-6,TGCGCCAGCAGTGGGGATCCAGACAGTTCAAATGTGCTCTCTGGGGCCAACGTCCTGACTTTC,CASSGDPDSSNVLSGANVLTF
TRBD1,TRBV5-1,many,TRBJ2-7,TGCGCCAGCAGCGTCCCGGGACAGTCCTACGAGCAGTACTTC,CASSVPGQSYEQYF
TRBD1,TRBV4-1,medium-sized,TRBJ2-7,TGCGCCAGCAGCCGAGAACAGGGGGCGGTTTATTACGAGCAGTACTTC,CASSREQGAVYYEQYF
.,TRBV18,medium-sized,TRBJ2-1,TGTGCCAGCTCGCCAAGGCTCGAGGATGAGCAGTTCTTC,CASSPRLEDEQFF
TRBD1,TRBV30,.,TRBJ2-7,TGTGCCGTCTCGACAGGGCTTCCCGGCGAGCAGTACTTC,CAVSTGLPGEQYF
TRBD2,TRBV6-2/TRBV6-3,medium-sized,TRBJ2-3,TGTGCCAGCAGTTACTCTTTTGGGACTAGCGGGAGCAATACGCAGTATTTT,CASSYSFGTSGSNTQYF
.,TRBV28,many,TRBJ1-3,TGTGCCACCTCCACAGGTACCTCTGGAAACACCATATATTTT,CATSTGTSGNTIYF
.,TRBV13,medium-sized,TRBJ2-2,TGTGCCAGCAGCTCGACCGGGACAAGGGACACCGGGGAGCTGTTTTTT,CASSSTGTRDTGELFF
.,TRBV7-9,medium-sized,TRBJ1-2,TGTGCCAGCAGCTCCGACACTCGTGGCTACACCTTC,CASSSDTRGYTF
.,TRBV10-3,many,TRBJ1-1,TGTGCCATCAGTGATCAGGTAGACACTGAAGCTTTCTTT,CAISDQVDTEAFF
.,TRBV5-6,medium-sized,TRBJ2-7,TGTGCCAGCAGCCCTACAGGGCGCGAGCAGTACTTC,CASSPTGREQYF
TRBD1,TRBV5-1,many,TRBJ1-1,TGCGCCAGCAGCGTAAACAGGGGGCATGGCACTGAAGCTTTCTTT,CASSVNRGHGTEAFF
TRBD2,TRBV12-3/TRBV12-4,many,TRBJ2-1,TGTGCCAGCAGTTTGCCTCGGAGGCTAGCGGGGGTAAATGAGCAGTTCTTC,CASSLPRRLAGVNEQFF
.,TRBV20-1,many,TRBJ1-1,TGCAGTGCAAGTATGGGACTTAAGGCTTTCTTT,CSASMGLKAFF
TRBD1,TRBV7-8,large,TRBJ1-5,TGTGCCAGCAGCTCTGGGACAGGGGGTCTGAGCAATCAGCCCCAGCATTTT,CASSSGTGGLSNQPQHF
.,TRBV7-9,large,TRBJ1-5,TGTGCCAGCAGCCCCCTCGTAGTCGGTCAGCCCCAGCATTTT,CASSPLVVGQPQHF
.,TRBV7-9,medium-sized,TRBJ1-4,TGTGCCAGCAGCCCGGACATCGAAAAACTGTTTTTT,CASSPDIEKLFF
.,TRBV5-1,many,TRBJ1-2,TGCGCCAGCAGCGAGGGGAGGCATGGCTACACCTTC,CASSEGRHGYTF
TRBD2,TRBV12-5,large,TRBJ2-1,TGTGCTAGTGCCCCCCCGGGGCTAGCGGGGTTTTACAATGAGCAGTTCTTC,CASAPPGLAGFYNEQFF
TRBD1,TRBV19,medium-sized,TRBJ2-1,TGTGCCAGTAGTAACCCGGGGACAGGGGGCTACAATGAGCAGTTCTTC,CASSNPGTGGYNEQFF
TRBD1,TRBV2,medium-sized,TRBJ1-4,TGTGCCAGCAGGAGACAGGGTCTTAATGAAAAACTGTTTTTT,CASRRQGLNEKLFF
TRBD1,TRBV7-2,medium-sized,TRBJ2-6,TGTGCCAGCAGTCAGAGCGGGACAGGGAGCTCTGGGGCCAACGTCCTGACTTTC,CASSQSGTGSSGANVLTF
TRBD1,TRBV15,many,TRBJ2-4,TGTGCCACCAGCAGGGACAGGGACGGAAACATTCAGTACTTC,CATSRDRDGNIQYF
.,TRBV5-5,many,TRBJ2-3,TGTGCCAGCAGCACACAGGGTCTAGCAGATACGCAGTATTTT,CASSTQGLADTQYF
TRBD2,TRBV9,many,TRBJ2-7,TGTGCCAGCAGCCCCCGAGGCGGGAGGGATTACGAGCAGTACTTC,CASSPRGGRDYEQYF
TRBD1,TRBV6-5,many,TRBJ1-1,TGTGCCAGCACCGCCGGGACAGGAGACAACACTGAAGCTTTCTTT,CASTAGTGDNTEAFF
TRBD1,TRBV28,many,TRBJ2-3,TGTGCCAGCAGTTTTTTGACTGGGACAGGGGACGATACGCAGTATTTT,CASSFLTGTGDDTQYF
.,TRBV10-3,many,TRBJ1-2,TGTGCCATCAGTGAGTCAGGCGGCTACACCTTC,CAISESGGYTF
.,TRBV6-2/TRBV6-3,medium-sized,TRBJ2-1,TGTGCCAGCAGTTACCGGCGGAATGAGCAGTTCTTC,CASSYRRNEQFF
.,TRBV6-5,many,TRBJ2-7,TGTGCCAGCAGCCGAGGGGGAGGTGGGAACTACGAGCAGTACTTC,CASSRGGGGNYEQYF
TRBD1,TRBV19,medium-sized,TRBJ2-2,TGTGCCAGTAGTATCAGGGGGCCCGGGGAGCTGTTTTTT,CASSIRGPGELFF
.,TRBV5-6,many,TRBJ2-7,TGTGCCAGCAGCTTCACTAGCTCCTACGAGCAGTACTTC,CASSFTSSYEQYF
.,TRBV7-2,medium-sized,TRBJ1-1,TGTGCCAGCAGCCCATCCCCGGGGTATACTGAAGCTTTCTTT,CASSPSPGYTEAFF
TRBD1,TRBV6-1,many,TRBJ1-1,TGTGCCAGCAGTGAAGACAGGGGGGTTAGGAACACTGAAGCTTTCTTT,CASSEDRGVRNTEAFF
TRBD1,TRBV5-4,medium-sized,TRBJ2-7,TGTGCCAGCAGCTTGCGTCAGGGGGACAACGAGCAGTACTTC,CASSLRQGDNEQYF
TRBD2,TRBV11-3,medium-sized,TRBJ2-1,TGTGCCAGCAGCTTAGTATTTAGCGGGAGGCAGAAAACCAACAATGAGCAGTTCTTC,CASSLVFSGRQKTNNEQFF
.,TRBV20-1,medium-sized,TRBJ2-1,TGCAGTGCATCTATCTCCAATGAGCAGTTCTTC,CSASISNEQFF
TRBD1,TRBV12-5,many,TRBJ2-1,TGTGCTAGTGAGGCCGGGACAGGGGCCTTTGAGCAGTTCTTC,CASEAGTGAFEQFF
TRBD2,TRBV7-9,medium-sized,TRBJ2-1,TGTGCCAGCATCAAGCTTAAAGGGGGACTAGCGGGAGGGAATGAGCAGTTCTTC,CASIKLKGGLAGGNEQFF